The 19 T cell receptor beta chains listed next were all sequenced from one sample in a study of cytomegalovirus exposure and HLA in healthy donors. Libraries were prepared by immunoSEQ multiplex PCR; TCRdb keeps only in-frame clonotypes and omits some of them. The sample contains under 110,000 clones, about 85% of which appear only once. The specimen was PBMCs. These receptors all come from a woman under 30 in good health and CMV-seropositive.

The chain is built from TRBV29-1 and TRBJ1-2; D not certain. Germline V CDR1 and CDR2: SQVTM, ANQGSEA. The length of the CDR3 is 12 residues. Between the trimmed V and J ends, which lost 6 bases and 4 bases, there was a span of 12 bases. The CDR3 spells CSVTSRGYGYTF. CDR3 bases: TGCAGCGTAACCAGCCGGGGCTATGGCTACACCTTC.

The V call is TRBV5-5, the J call TRBJ2-7; TRBD2 might be the D (6 bases). Deletions cut 5 bases from V and 0 bases from J, with 15 bases between. Germline-derived CDR1 and CDR2 are SGHKS and YYEKEE (reference sequence). CDR3 length equals 15 residues. The CDR3 DNA is TGTGCCAGCAGTTGGGGAGGCAGGAGCTCCTACGAGCAGTACTTC. Amino acid sequence: CASSWGGRSSYEQYF. Together with reference TRBV5-5 and TRBJ2-7, the CDR3 gives the full variable domain: DAGVTQSPTHLIKTRGQQVTLRCSPISGHKSVSWYQQVLGQGPQFIFQYYEKEERGRGNFPDRFSARQFPNYSSELNVNALLLGDSALYLCASSWGGRSSYEQYFGPGTRLTVT.

The rearrangement links TRBV11-2 to TRBJ2-2, with D hard to call. With 1 base removed from V and 5 bases from J, the gap between germline ends came to 11 bases. This CDR3 is built from 15 residues. In germline, CDR1 is SGHAT, CDR2 FQNNGV. CDR3 loop: CASSLGFGSTGELFF. The DNA of the CDR3 is TGTGCCAGCAGCTTAGGTTTCGGTTCGACCGGGGAGCTGTTTTTT.

This chain joins TRBV10-2 and TRBJ1-3; D call uncertain. The germline gives CDR1 WSHSY, CDR2 SAAADI. The CDR3 is made up of 15 amino acids. V was trimmed by 5 bases and J by 2 bases, leaving 13 bases between them. The CDR3 sequence is CASSWAVEPGNTIYF. CDR3 bases: TGCGCCAGCAGTTGGGCAGTCGAGCCTGGAAACACCATATATTTT.

This chain uses TRBV6-1 with TRBJ1-5, with 12 bases identical to TRBD1. Germline V gene data show CDR1 as MNHNS and CDR2 as SASEGT. J lost 6 bases, V lost 4 bases, and 4 bases had no gene match. The CDR3 covers 15 residues. CDR3 DNA sequence: TGTGCCAGCAGTGGGGGACAGGGGGCAAGTCAGCCCCAGCATTTT. It encodes CASSGGQGASQPQHF.

This clone has only one observation. Written as DNA, the CDR3 is TGTGCCAGCACTTCCCGACAGGATTACTACAATGAGCAGTTCTTC. Translating gives CASTSRQDYYNEQFF. V is TRBV6-1 and J is TRBJ2-1, with D possibly being TRBD1 (6 bases). The CDR3 extends over 15 amino acids. V shed 7 bases and J shed 3 bases, with 16 bases lying between them. Germline CDR1 MNHNS, CDR2 SASEGT.

The chain carries TRBV7-9 and TRBJ2-7; D is possibly TRBD2 (6 bases). Trimming took 0 bases from V and 4 from J, leaving 7 bases between them. The CDR3 runs to 13 residues. The germline V gene encodes CDR1 SEHNR and CDR2 FQNEAQ (reference sequence). CDR3 in amino acids: CASSLAAGYEQYV. The DNA for the CDR3 is TGTGCCAGCAGCTTAGCGGCGGGGTACGAGCAGTACGTC.

The rearrangement joins TRBV9 to TRBJ2-1, with 7 bases identical to TRBD2. Germline trimming cut 4 bases from V and 10 bases from J; bases unmatched to any gene: 8. Germline V gene lookup returns CDR1 SGDLS and CDR2 YYNGEE. The CDR3 totals 13 residues. CDR3 coding DNA: TGTGCCAGCAGCAACCCCGGGGGGATAGAGCAGTTCTTC. Encoded protein: CASSNPGGIEQFF.

This chain links TRBV6-5 with TRBJ2-1; TRBD2 aligns across 8 bases. In germline, CDR1 is MNHEY, CDR2 SVGAGI. The CDR3 extends over 15 amino acids. V lost 1 base and J lost 12; bases outside the gene matches: 11. For the CDR3, the DNA is TGTGCCAGCAGTTACTTACTTAGCGGGGTACGGTGGCAGTTCTTC. Translation gives CASSYLLSGVRWQFF.

This sequence joins TRBV28 and TRBJ1-1; 7 positions agree with TRBD1. Germline loops: CDR1 MDHEN, CDR2 SYDVKM. J lost 0 bases, V lost 6 bases, and 10 bases had no gene match. CDR3 length: 16 residues. The CDR3 sequence: CASRPTGAGVNTEAFF. The CDR3 bases are TGTGCCAGCAGACCAACAGGGGCCGGGGTGAACACTGAAGCTTTCTTT. Full variable domain (missing parts from reference TRBV28 and TRBJ1-1): DVKVTQSSRYLVKRTGEKVFLECVQDMDHENMFWYRQDPGLGLRLIYFSYDVKMKEKGDIPEGYSVSREKKERFSLILESASTNQTSMYLCASRPTGAGVNTEAFFGQGTRLTVV.

The CDR3 spells CASSHRDREQETQYF. CDR3 in DNA: TGTGCCAGCAGCCACCGGGACAGGGAACAAGAGACCCAGTACTTC. The chain is built from TRBV7-2 and TRBJ2-5, with 9 bases matching TRBD1. V gave up 5 bases and J gave up 2 bases; unmatched junction bases: 6. The germline V gene has CDR1 SGHTA and CDR2 FQGNSA. The CDR3 has 15 residues.

This clone was counted a single time. V usage is TRBV2 and J usage is TRBJ1-1; maybe TRBD1 (5 bases). V gave up 10 bases and J gave up 1 base, with 19 bases separating them. Germline CDR1 reads SNHLY; CDR2 reads FYNNEI. CDR3 size: 15 residues. In DNA form, the CDR3 reads TGTGCCATCCATGTGGGGGGTGACCAGAACACTGAAGCTTTCTTT. Its protein product is CAIHVGGDQNTEAFF.

This rearrangement joins TRBV29-1 to TRBJ1-1; TRBD1 might be the D (6 bases). Germline values: CDR1 SQVTM, CDR2 ANQGSEA. Deletions cut 6 bases from V and 5 bases from J, with 10 bases between. The CDR3 totals 11 residues. The CDR3 spells CSVGAGTEAFF. The CDR3 DNA sequence: TGCAGCGTGGGGGCGGGTACTGAAGCTTTCTTT.

This clone was found once. This chain links TRBV7-6 with TRBJ1-1; 8 bases map to TRBD1. The germline CDR1 and CDR2 sequences are SGHVS and FNYEAQ. V was pared by 4 bases and J by 4 bases, with 5 bases of the junction left unmatched. This CDR3 is built from 14 residues. CDR3 protein: CASSSGRGLTEAFF. The DNA for the CDR3 is TGTGCCAGCAGCTCTGGCAGGGGGCTCACTGAAGCTTTCTTT.

J is TRBJ2-2 and V is TRBV28; no definite D call. V dropped 7 bases and J dropped 6 bases, with 15 bases sitting between them. The CDR3 totals 14 residues. The V gene's germline CDR1 is MDHEN and CDR2 SYDVKM. CDR3 nucleotide sequence: TGTGCCAGCACCTCAGACGGGTTCGCCGGGGAGCTGTTTTTT. Translated, it gives CASTSDGFAGELFF.

The chain links TRBV11-3 to TRBJ2-2; D ambiguous. From germline, CDR1 is SGHNT and CDR2 YENEEA. The CDR3 covers 16 residues. V lost 2 bases and J lost 6, with 16 bases in between. CDR3 DNA sequence: TGTGCCAGCAGCTTATGGTACGGTCCTGAACCCGGGGAGCTGTTTTTT. Protein sequence: CASSLWYGPEPGELFF.

Only a few counts were recorded for this clone. The rearrangement uses TRBV5-6 and TRBJ1-6; TRBD1 might be the D (5 bases). The CDR3 is 13 residues long. Per germline, CDR1 SGHDT and CDR2 YYEEEE. The germline V and J ends were trimmed by 0 bases and 9 bases, with 7 bases remaining between them. DNA of the CDR3: TGTGCCAGCAGCTTGGTCGGGGGTTCACCCCTCCACTTT. This sequence encodes CASSLVGGSPLHF.

The chain carries TRBV7-8 and TRBJ1-1; D is possibly TRBD1 (6 bases). Germline-derived CDR1 and CDR2 are SGHVS and FQNEAQ. V lost 4 bases to trimming and J lost 7 bases, with 13 bases between them. The CDR3 consists of 13 residues. The CDR3 DNA sequence: TGTGCCAGCAGCTCTAGGGGGGGTGGTGAAGCTTTCTTT. Its translation is CASSSRGGGEAFF. The full variable domain, with the rest looked up from reference TRBV7-8 and TRBJ1-1, is GAGVSQSPRYKVAKRGQDVALRCDPISGHVSLFWYQQALGQGPEFLTYFQNEAQLDKSGLPSDRFFAERPEGSVSTLKIQRTQQEDSAVYLCASSSRGGGEAFFGQGTRLTVV.

V is TRBV4-1 and J is TRBJ1-1, with D unclear. V lost 1 base, J lost 5 bases, and 20 bases lay in between. Germline CDR1 is MGHRA and CDR2 is YSYEKL. The CDR3 runs to 17 residues. Here the CDR3 reads CASSQVDLGFTGTEAFF. CDR3 bases: TGCGCCAGCAGCCAAGTTGATTTGGGGTTCACGGGAACTGAAGCTTTCTTT.